This TCR beta chain derives from a study of beta chain features in type 1 diabetes. Overall study: Sorted cells examined across all samples numbered 100 million to 140 million.

This clone was seen more than once but under ten times. Its antigen is as yet unknown. Sequenced material consisted of expressed TCRB transcripts (all of the isolated RNA was reverse transcribed). Profiling relied on immunoSEQ multiplex PCR, and the TCRdb table lists in-frame clones only, not all of them. The sample has 200,000 to 250,000 clones; about 15% are singletons. Losses at the gene ends were 11 bases for V and 4 bases for J; bases not matched to a gene: 12. The germline V gene encodes CDR1 SNHLY and CDR2 FYNNEI. The CDR3 runs to 15 residues. Overall study findings and caveats: Researchers caution that PCR might favor shorter templates, equally among patients and controls. TCRB CDR3s from Type 1 diabetes patients were moderately but significantly shorter in all four CD4+ subsets. When VDJ junctions were examined, type 1 diabetes patients showed fewer insertions and more deletions.

Sorting of CD4+ naive, central memory, regulatory and stem cell-like memory cells was performed via CD45RO/CCR7/CD25/CD127/CD95/CD27. The clonotype was recovered from a man aged 30 to 45 with type 1 diabetes. Material for sequencing was naive CD4+ T cells from blood. This rearrangement joins TRBV2 to TRBJ2-2; TRBD2 agrees at 8 bases. The chain's CDR3 is CAGTGGTSRTGELFF. The CDR3 DNA sequence: TGTGCCGGGACCGGGGGGACTAGTCGCACCGGGGAGCTGTTTTTT.